These 16 T cell receptor beta chains share one sample of origin, sequenced in a study of T cell repertoires in aging, cancer and after chemotherapy. TCR beta rearrangements were amplified from peripheral blood genomic DNA. Multiplex touch-down PCR with TRB-A/B primers amplified rearranged V-D-J TRB sequences. In TCRdb, the multiplex PCR reads were re-called with MiXCR into one record per CDR3 protein. The sample lists more than 6,500 distinct CDR3 sequences, 25% to 35% occurring once. Sequencing used blood. The origin of the receptors is a human donor with a blood cancer. The donor label of this sample is uncertain.

This clonotype was observed many times. V and J are TRBV6-5 and TRBJ2-5; D might be TRBD1 (5 bases). Trimming shortened V by 6 bases and J by 3 bases, and 8 bases separated the two germline ends. The germline gives CDR1 MNHEY, CDR2 SVGAGI. This CDR3 has 12 residues. DNA for the CDR3: TGTGCCAGCAGCGTACAGGAAGAGACCCAGTACTTC. Translating it yields CASSVQEETQYF.

About this clonotype itself: A read error may produce the germline difference seen at one junction end. The CDR3 spells CAWGRGLNFGYTF. CDR3 coding DNA: TGTGCCTGGGGCAGGGGATTAAACTTTGGCTACACCTTC. The chain recombines TRBV30 with TRBJ1-2, with TRBD1 as a possible D gene (6 bases). Germline CDR1 and CDR2: GTSNPN and SVGIG (reference sequence). The CDR3 covers 13 residues.

This clonotype was seen only a few times. This sequence joins TRBV30 and TRBJ2-5; 9 bases fit TRBD1. The CDR3 is 15 amino acids. The germline CDR1 and CDR2 sequences are GTSNPN and SVGIG (reference sequence). Trimming took 3 bases from V and 9 from J; bases not matched to a gene: 14. This CDR3 reads CAWSLGQGPMGSQYF. The CDR3, as DNA: TGTGCCTGGAGCTTGGGACAGGGTCCTATGGGGTCCCAGTACTTC.

This clonotype was seen ten or more times. V and J are TRBV6-5 and TRBJ1-6; possible D gene TRBD1, 6 bases. V was clipped by 7 bases and J by 11 bases, with 30 bases between them. Looked up from germline, CDR1 is MNHEY and CDR2 is SVGAGI. The CDR3 runs 18 residues. CDR3 in DNA: TGTGCCAGCACCCCCGAAGTTCCCAGGGGAGCGGCAGGAACACCCCTCCACTTT. Translating gives CASTPEVPRGAAGTPLHF.

This chain links TRBV7-9 with TRBJ2-3; 7 nucleotides line up with TRBD1. CDR1 and CDR2 from the germline V gene are SEHNR and FQNEAQ (reference sequence). The CDR3 is 13 residues long. V was pared by 8 bases and J by 4 bases, with 6 bases of the junction left unmatched. The CDR3 sequence is CASRTTGSDTQYF. In DNA form, the CDR3 reads TGTGCCAGCCGGACGACAGGGTCAGATACGCAGTATTTT.

This clonotype was counted only a few times. V usage is TRBV27 and J usage is TRBJ1-2, with TRBD1 matching 9 bases. CDR1 MNHEY and CDR2 SMNVEV come from the germline V gene (reference sequence). The CDR3 covers 14 residues. V shed 5 bases and J 5 bases; nucleotides not matched to a gene: 6. The CDR3 DNA is TGTGCCAGCAGTCCCCGGACAGGGGTATATGGCTACACCTTC. Encoded protein: CASSPRTGVYGYTF.

This clonotype has just a few counts. V and J are TRBV5-1 and TRBJ2-3, with D tentatively TRBD1 (5 bases). Germline V CDR1 and CDR2: SGHRS, YFSETQ. The CDR3 sequence is 15 residues long. Trimming left V 4 bases short and J 1 base short, with 13 bases between. In DNA form, the CDR3 reads TGCGCCAGCAGCCTGGGGCCCATGGGCACAGATACGCAGTATTTT. This sequence encodes CASSLGPMGTDTQYF.

This clonotype was detected a few times. The V and J genes are TRBV6-6 and TRBJ1-2, with D hard to call. The CDR3 runs to 12 residues. Trimming left V 6 bases short and J 6 bases short, with 11 bases between. Germline assignment: CDR1 MNHNY and CDR2 SVGAGI (reference sequence). CDR3 in DNA: TGTGCCAGCAGCCCTTACGGTCATGGCTACACCTTC. The encoded protein is CASSPYGHGYTF.

The sample holds one count of this clonotype. The chain carries TRBV20-1 and TRBJ1-5; D gene ambiguous. The ends were cut back, 6 bases at V and 10 bases at J, with 10 bases in the middle. The CDR3 is 10 amino acids. Germline V gene sequence: CDR1 DFQATT, CDR2 SNEGSKA (reference sequence). The CDR3 nucleotides read TGCAGTGCGGGCGTCAGTCCCCAGCATTTT. It is translated as CSAGVSPQHF.

This clonotype was counted only a few times. The chain joins TRBV5-1 to TRBJ1-2; D possibly corresponds to TRBD1 (6 bases). Germline V gene sequence: CDR1 SGHRS, CDR2 YFSETQ. The V and J ends lost 4 bases and 6 bases respectively, with 13 bases between them. The CDR3 is made up of 13 amino acids. The CDR3 coding sequence is TGCGCCAGCAGCCCCGACAGGTGGGATGGCTACACCTTC. The encoded protein is CASSPDRWDGYTF.

This clonotype has ten or more counts. The chain recombines TRBV6-5 with TRBJ2-7; the match to TRBD1 covers 7 bases. Germline V lookup: CDR1 MNHEY, CDR2 SVGAGI. CDR3 length: 15 residues. Germline trimming cut 8 bases from V and 4 bases from J; bases unmatched to any gene: 14. The CDR3 here is CASRRSGQGVYEQYF. CDR3 DNA: TGTGCCAGCCGGCGGAGTGGGCAGGGGGTTTACGAGCAGTACTTC.

The rearrangement joins TRBV20-1 to TRBJ1-5; D is unresolved. Per germline, CDR1 DFQATT and CDR2 SNEGSKA (reference sequence). This CDR3 spans 14 amino acids. V was pared by 5 bases and J by 2 bases, with 13 bases between. CDR3 protein: CSAQAGLGNQPQHF. CDR3 coding DNA: TGCAGTGCTCAAGCCGGACTTGGCAATCAGCCCCAGCATTTT.

The chain links TRBV19 to TRBJ2-7, with D perhaps TRBD1 (6 bases). From germline, CDR1 is LNHDA and CDR2 SQIVND (reference sequence). With 7 bases removed from V and 3 bases from J, the gap between germline ends came to 10 bases. The CDR3 spans 12 residues. CDR3 sequence: CASTGTSYEQYF. CDR3 in DNA: TGTGCCAGTACCGGGACAAGCTACGAGCAGTACTTC. The full variable domain, completed using reference TRBV19 and TRBJ2-7, is DGGITQSPKYLFRKEGQNVTLSCEQNLNHDAMYWYRQDPGQGLRLIYYSQIVNDFQKGDIAEGYSVSREKKESFPLTVTSAQKNPTAFYLCASTGTSYEQYFGPGTRLTVT.

The chain uses TRBV19 and TRBJ1-2; the D is unclear. Germline loops: CDR1 LNHDA, CDR2 SQIVND (reference sequence). The CDR3 extends over 12 amino acids. V was shortened by 5 bases and J by 7 bases, with 11 bases between the two germline ends. The CDR3 is CASSVRTAGYTF. The CDR3, as DNA: TGTGCCAGTAGTGTGCGAACAGCTGGCTACACCTTC.

The J gene is TRBJ1-1, the V gene TRBV7-2; perhaps TRBD1 as D (6 bases). CDR3 length: 18 residues. Germline values: CDR1 SGHTA, CDR2 FQGNSA. Trimming removed 0 bases at V and 0 bases at J, with 17 bases between. The CDR3 DNA reads TGTGCCAGCAGCTTAGCAGGGGGACTCTTCTCCTTGAACACTGAAGCTTTCTTT. Residues: CASSLAGGLFSLNTEAFF.

This clonotype turned up a few times. The gene calls are TRBV6-5 and TRBJ2-7; D unclear. Trimming shortened V by 11 bases and J by 6 bases, and 17 bases separated the two germline ends. CDR1 MNHEY and CDR2 SVGAGI come from the germline V gene. CDR3 length: 12 amino acids. CDR3 in amino acids: CACRRVKGEQYF. The CDR3, as DNA: TGTGCCTGCCGAAGGGTTAAAGGCGAGCAGTACTTC.